This T cell receptor (beta chain) emerged from a study of cytomegalovirus exposure and HLA in healthy donors. TCRdb's table, derived via immunoSEQ multiplex PCR, lists solely in-frame clones and lacks some. The data hold about 260,000 clones, with about 90% observed a single time. This clone appeared a single time. Its antigen is as yet unknown. Germline assignment: CDR1 SNHLY and CDR2 FYNNEI. Trimming shortened V by 4 bases and J by 0 bases, and 9 bases separated the two germline ends. This CDR3 is 14 amino acids long. Overall study findings and caveats: Altogether, some 160 TCR beta chains were recorded as cytomegalovirus-associated. Specificity of a few CMV-associated chains for CMV antigens was verified in vitro.

The sample taken for sequencing was PBMCs. This TCR derives from a woman in her thirties in good health and CMV-seronegative. The rearrangement uses TRBV2 and TRBJ1-1; D unclear. Written as DNA, the CDR3 is TGTGCCAGCAGTGTTCGGGCTCTGAACACTGAAGCTTTCTTT. Its translation is CASSVRALNTEAFF.